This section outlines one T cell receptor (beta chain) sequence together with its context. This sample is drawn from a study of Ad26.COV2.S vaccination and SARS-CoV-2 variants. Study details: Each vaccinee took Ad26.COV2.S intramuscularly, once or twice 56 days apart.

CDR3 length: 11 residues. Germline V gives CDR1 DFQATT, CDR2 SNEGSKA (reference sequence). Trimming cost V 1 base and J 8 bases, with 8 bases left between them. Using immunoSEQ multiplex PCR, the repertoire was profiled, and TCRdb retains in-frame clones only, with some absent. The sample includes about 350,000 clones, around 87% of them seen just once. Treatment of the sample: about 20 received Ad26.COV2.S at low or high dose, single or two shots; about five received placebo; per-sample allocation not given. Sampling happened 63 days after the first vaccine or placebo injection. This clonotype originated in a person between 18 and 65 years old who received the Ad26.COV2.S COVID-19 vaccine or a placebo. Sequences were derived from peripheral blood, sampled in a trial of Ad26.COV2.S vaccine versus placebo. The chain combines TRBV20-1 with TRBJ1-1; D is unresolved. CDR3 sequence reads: CSARVSGEAFF. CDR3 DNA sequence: TGCAGTGCTAGAGTTTCAGGAGAAGCTTTCTTT.